The sequence of this T cell receptor (beta chain) was determined in a study of identifying expanded T cells in peripheral blood. Study observations and caveats: Over two and four weeks, about 16.4 and 19 clones changed, versus roughly 1.1 between replicates. Approximately 2-week clone count variance significantly increased as total template count grew.

No infections or other immune events were documented during collection. The data were produced by immunoSEQ multiplex PCR, yet TCRdb's version contains in-frame clones alone and is incomplete. Found here are some 100,000 clones, about nine tenths of them singletons; the top ten hold 8.4%. A word on this clone: Its specificity is unknown.

V lost 3 bases and J lost 2, with 17 bases in between. Germline V gene sequence: CDR1 SNHLY, CDR2 FYNNEI. CDR3 size: 17 residues. This TCR derives from a person aged 18 to 70 in good health. The genes are TRBV2 and TRBJ1-5; no firm D call. Material for sequencing was blood. The CDR3 nucleotides are TGTGCCAGCAGTGAGGGCGAGGGATCTTTAGGCAATCAGCCCCAGCATTTT. Translated: CASSEGEGSLGNQPQHF.